This T cell receptor beta chain emerged from a study of blood T cell repertoires in COVID-19. Across the whole study: PBMCs, B-cell-depleted T cells, or T cells were the source of the cDNA or gDNA that made up the material.

How the authors handled the data: Nucleated cell counts were estimated from reference gene primer amplification. Profiling relied on immunoSEQ multiplex PCR, and the TCRdb table lists in-frame clones only, not all of them. The DNA was the basis for D and trimming; V, J and clone size are from that table. The sample consists of over 250,000 clones, 86% of them appearing once. The CDR3 is 15 amino acids. In germline, CDR1 is MNHEY, CDR2 SVGAGI. Trimming took 6 bases from V and 1 from J; bases not matched to a gene: 6. The receptor comes from a woman in her 70s with COVID-19, enrolled during active disease. Sample: peripheral blood. The chain links TRBV6-5 to TRBJ2-3; 8 nucleotides align to TRBD2. The CDR3 DNA reads TGTGCCAGCAGGGATAGCGGGGACCGCACAGATACGCAGTATTTT. This codes for CASRDSGDRTDTQYF.